This TCR beta chain was captured by sequencing in a study of cytomegalovirus exposure and HLA in healthy donors listed by TCRdb under 2017. Some background on the complete study: In an earlier analysis of under 600 of the donors, 276 Gb of sequence data and 90 million to 120 million unique TCR beta sequences from about 190 million T cells were reported. Roughly 300 gigabases of sequencing data and around 80 million unique TCR sequences made up an early release that covered fewer than 650 HLA-typed donors. The genetic ancestry cluster associated with self-reported Caucasian donors included 80% to 90% of the roughly 410 genotyped donors. The study aimed to test whether signatures of past pathogen exposure could be identified by cataloging public T cell receptors. The study used immunosequencing to profile the T cell repertoires of more than 650 subjects and linked those repertoires to cytomegalovirus serostatus. A separate validation cohort of more than 100 different subjects was used in addition to the approximately 610-subject first cohort. To predict cytomegalovirus infection status, the study combined high-throughput TCR immunosequencing, statistical association of individual TCRs with disease status, and machine learning. In a later analysis, previously published TCR beta repertoires from some 640 donors were re-analyzed and high-resolution HLA genotyping was added so that TCR occurrence patterns could be studied. Rather than drawing on any new phenotypic data, the later analysis identified candidate immune exposures from TCR beta sequences and the way those sequences occurred across donors. An earlier analysis of 587 of the donors applied high-throughput TCR beta sequencing to assess whether each TCR beta V gene segment acted as functional or pseudogenic. Donor age, sex, ethnicity and CMV serostatus were collected together with the repertoire data. Genome-wide SNP genotypes for about three fifths of the roughly 670 donors were used in a later genetic analysis, which treated that subset as a discovery cohort. All discovery cohort repertoires had been generated on a single sequencing platform. HLA typing covered class I and class II loci at four-digit resolution. The number of donors typed differed by locus, with roughly 620-630 for A, B, C, DRB1 and DQB1, roughly 520 for DQA1, 606 for DPA1, and under 490 for DPB1. Roughly five DR-DQ haplotypes were handled as single units for association and clustering, since linkage in the cohort was strong. On average, roughly 250,000 unique TCR beta nucleotide sequences were sequenced per donor among 300 to 500 genotyped donors of the cohort, with roughly a sixth of those sequences being non-productive.

The cohort comprised more than 550 healthy bone marrow donors. All cohort members were sampled while nominally healthy, although unrecorded immune exposures were likely present. The donor was CMV seropositive and belonged to the group of 250 to 350 seropositive cohort members. A peripheral blood sample was collected from each donor, and TCR beta sequencing was performed on peripheral blood mononuclear cells. The Qiagen DNeasy Blood Extraction Kit was used to extract genomic DNA from the blood cell samples. Trimmed from V: 3 bases; trimmed from J: 3 bases; junction bases lacking a gene match: 6. For CDR1 and CDR2, the germline V gene (reference sequence) lists MNHEY and SMNVEV. Including the terminal cysteine and phenylalanine, the CDR3 comprises 15 residues. The kept DNA is CDR3 alone, 45 bases in frame from the first base. Library preparation employed the immunoSEQ multiplex PCR assay. A mixture of 60 forward primers for TCR Vbeta segments and 13 reverse primers for TCR Jbeta segments was used in the multiplex PCR. A multiplex PCR assay on genomic DNA amplified the CDR3 region of rearranged TCR beta genes. The amplified TCR beta libraries were sequenced on the Illumina HiSeq System as 87-base-pair reads. The paper's data handling went like this. In a later analysis, tens of millions of unique TCR beta chains were counted across the approximately 670 repertoires, and approximately 11 million of these chains were shared by at least two donors. Raw reads were error-corrected and collapsed into unique sequences by a nearest-neighbor algorithm in which closely related sequences were merged to remove PCR and sequencing errors. Alignment of CDR3 sequences to IMGT reference sequences was used to assign V, D and J gene segments. For a sequence to be retained, a match of at least six nucleotides to both a V gene segment and a J gene segment was required. A rearrangement counted as productive if the CDR3 had no stop codons and remained in frame with V and J, and every other rearrangement counted as non-productive. Following IMGT convention, CDR3 was defined as the stretch from the second conserved V-encoded cysteine to the conserved J-encoded phenylalanine. In an earlier analysis of some 550 of the donors, sequences lacking an unambiguous match to a single V gene segment were excluded. In an earlier analysis of several hundred of the donors, V segments were called functional above 56.7% productive rearrangements and were called segregating when the between-donor standard deviation exceeded 5%. To diagnose cytomegalovirus status from the catalog of TCR beta chain sequences, a statistical classification framework was built. In a later analysis, TCR nucleotide sequences were compared against IMGT/GENE-DB human TR gene sequences so that V and J genes could be assigned. Using the TCRdist pipeline, a later analysis assigned CDR3 sequences along with most-parsimonious VDJ recombination scenarios. A later analysis defined each TCR beta chain by its CDR3 amino acid sequence plus V-gene family, and excluded reads lacking a unique V-gene family. To address suspected cross-contamination and a sequencing artifact, a later analysis removed 592 highly shared, low-generation-probability nucleotide sequences. A later analysis calculated a clonal expansion index for each public chain from normalized within-repertoire ranks of inferred template counts. Generation probabilities in a later analysis came from a VDJ recombination model fitted to out-of-frame rearrangements, and those results were checked against IGoR. In a later analysis, TCR-TCR, TCR-HLA and TCR-CMV co-occurrence was scored with hypergeometric tests, and a repertoire-size bias correction was applied to TCR pairs. A later analysis estimated false discovery rates by permuting HLA or CMV assignments 20 times. In a later analysis, co-occurring TCRs were grouped using DBSCAN, and TCRdist sequence similarity was added for clustering within HLA-allele-positive subsets. Co-occurrence clustering excluded repertoires with fewer than 30,000 or more than 120,000 public chains, plus five with anomalous nucleotide sharing. In its TCRdb copy, this immuneACCESS table keeps in-frame sequences only and misses some clones. Where compared with another copy, unresolved V genes explain less than half of these, and the others have no known cause. V, J and clone size reflect that table, while D and trimming were determined from the DNA. For this sample the table gives approximately 170,000 clones, of which almost 80% were detected only once. The ten largest account for 9% to 10% of the sample.

Comments on this clone: Its antigen is unknown. Base quality data are lacking; no much larger clone is found one base away.

What the work shows at the level of the full study, not this receptor alone: A later analysis associated about 17,000 TCR beta sequences with specific HLA alleles at a false discovery rate of 0.05. V-gene and J-gene trimming of TCR beta chains was associated with a missense DCLRE1C variant in a later genetic analysis, and the association was replicated in an independent cohort. About 15 rarely observed V segments, including chromosome 9 orphons, were excluded from the earlier analysis of a few hundred of the donors because counts were too low. Correlated functional status among segregating V segments might reflect linkage disequilibrium, but an unknown experimental factor could not be ruled out. While some public TCRs were present in many individuals, most TCR sequences turned up only very rarely across donors. A further reported finding was that TCR beta sequences accurately predicted the HLA-A and HLA-B alleles for most subjects in the first cohort. For the cohort, immune exposure information was limited to CMV serostatus. Cytomegalovirus status was reported to be diagnosed by the classifier with high specificity and sensitivity in both the original and validation cohorts. The presence/absence analyses assumed that sequencing depth was roughly uniform across donors, and that assumption may not be true. When HLA alleles, especially DR and DQ, strongly co-occurred, attributing TCR associations to individual alleles was difficult. According to the authors, the approach could potentially be generalized to other disease states and immunological phenotypes. A later analysis reported that several top co-occurrence clusters appeared linked to parvovirus B19, influenza, CMV and Epstein-Barr virus. A cluster of highly shared sequence variants was judged likely to represent a technical artifact of the sequencing pipeline. The study gave a list of about 160 TCR beta chains associated with cytomegalovirus. According to a later analysis, most CMV-associated TCR beta chains appeared to be HLA-restricted, and the HLA associations seemed to be driven largely by CMV exposure. According to a later analysis, TCR association rates differed among HLA loci, with DRB1 alleles showing the most associated TCRs and HLA-C alleles showing the fewest. A few of the identified cytomegalovirus-associated TCR beta chains were confirmed in vitro to be specific for cytomegalovirus antigens. This cohort had only TCR beta chains sequenced, and the lack of alpha or paired-chain data limited which features could be detected. Because some donors lacked HLA typing at each locus, the association tests relied only on the typed subset. In a later genetic analysis, fewer N-insertions in productive TCRs were reported among donors in an Asian-associated ancestry cluster than the roughly 700-donor mean. Some IMGT-functional V segments, including TRBV6-2 and TRBV6-3, could not be distinguished by the 87-base-pair reads and were therefore excluded. An earlier analysis of approximately 500 of the donors showed that most TCR beta V segments appeared in productive rearrangements either about 87% or about 30% of the time, which broadly matched IMGT annotations. A later analysis found that HLA-associated TCR beta chains were more clonally expanded and had lower generation probabilities than equally common non-associated chains.

The sequence is built from TRBV27 and TRBJ2-3; 7 junctional bases match TRBD2. Material: PBMCs. This clonotype was sampled from a man younger than 35 in good health and CMV-seropositive. CDR3 sequence: CASSLAGGRTDTQYF. The bases are TGTGCCAGCAGTTTGGCGGGCGGGAGAACAGATACGCAGTATTTT.